This TCR beta chain was profiled in a study of blood T cell repertoires in COVID-19. Germline CDR1 SGDLS, CDR2 YYNGEE. Deletions cut 0 bases from V and 10 bases from J, with 14 bases between. This CDR3 comprises 15 residues. The method was immunoSEQ multiplex PCR; TCRdb's version includes in-frame clones alone and lacks a portion of them. The sample holds 98,000 or so clones, about 86% seen once. There are a few counts of this clone. J is TRBJ1-6 and V is TRBV9, with D unclear. This sequence originates from a woman in her sixties or seventies in a cohort sampled during active or convalescent COVID-19. Sequencing input: peripheral blood. CDR3 amino acids: CASSVGGVEGSPLHF. In DNA, the CDR3 is TGTGCCAGCAGCGTAGGTGGGGTCGAGGGATCACCCCTCCACTTT.